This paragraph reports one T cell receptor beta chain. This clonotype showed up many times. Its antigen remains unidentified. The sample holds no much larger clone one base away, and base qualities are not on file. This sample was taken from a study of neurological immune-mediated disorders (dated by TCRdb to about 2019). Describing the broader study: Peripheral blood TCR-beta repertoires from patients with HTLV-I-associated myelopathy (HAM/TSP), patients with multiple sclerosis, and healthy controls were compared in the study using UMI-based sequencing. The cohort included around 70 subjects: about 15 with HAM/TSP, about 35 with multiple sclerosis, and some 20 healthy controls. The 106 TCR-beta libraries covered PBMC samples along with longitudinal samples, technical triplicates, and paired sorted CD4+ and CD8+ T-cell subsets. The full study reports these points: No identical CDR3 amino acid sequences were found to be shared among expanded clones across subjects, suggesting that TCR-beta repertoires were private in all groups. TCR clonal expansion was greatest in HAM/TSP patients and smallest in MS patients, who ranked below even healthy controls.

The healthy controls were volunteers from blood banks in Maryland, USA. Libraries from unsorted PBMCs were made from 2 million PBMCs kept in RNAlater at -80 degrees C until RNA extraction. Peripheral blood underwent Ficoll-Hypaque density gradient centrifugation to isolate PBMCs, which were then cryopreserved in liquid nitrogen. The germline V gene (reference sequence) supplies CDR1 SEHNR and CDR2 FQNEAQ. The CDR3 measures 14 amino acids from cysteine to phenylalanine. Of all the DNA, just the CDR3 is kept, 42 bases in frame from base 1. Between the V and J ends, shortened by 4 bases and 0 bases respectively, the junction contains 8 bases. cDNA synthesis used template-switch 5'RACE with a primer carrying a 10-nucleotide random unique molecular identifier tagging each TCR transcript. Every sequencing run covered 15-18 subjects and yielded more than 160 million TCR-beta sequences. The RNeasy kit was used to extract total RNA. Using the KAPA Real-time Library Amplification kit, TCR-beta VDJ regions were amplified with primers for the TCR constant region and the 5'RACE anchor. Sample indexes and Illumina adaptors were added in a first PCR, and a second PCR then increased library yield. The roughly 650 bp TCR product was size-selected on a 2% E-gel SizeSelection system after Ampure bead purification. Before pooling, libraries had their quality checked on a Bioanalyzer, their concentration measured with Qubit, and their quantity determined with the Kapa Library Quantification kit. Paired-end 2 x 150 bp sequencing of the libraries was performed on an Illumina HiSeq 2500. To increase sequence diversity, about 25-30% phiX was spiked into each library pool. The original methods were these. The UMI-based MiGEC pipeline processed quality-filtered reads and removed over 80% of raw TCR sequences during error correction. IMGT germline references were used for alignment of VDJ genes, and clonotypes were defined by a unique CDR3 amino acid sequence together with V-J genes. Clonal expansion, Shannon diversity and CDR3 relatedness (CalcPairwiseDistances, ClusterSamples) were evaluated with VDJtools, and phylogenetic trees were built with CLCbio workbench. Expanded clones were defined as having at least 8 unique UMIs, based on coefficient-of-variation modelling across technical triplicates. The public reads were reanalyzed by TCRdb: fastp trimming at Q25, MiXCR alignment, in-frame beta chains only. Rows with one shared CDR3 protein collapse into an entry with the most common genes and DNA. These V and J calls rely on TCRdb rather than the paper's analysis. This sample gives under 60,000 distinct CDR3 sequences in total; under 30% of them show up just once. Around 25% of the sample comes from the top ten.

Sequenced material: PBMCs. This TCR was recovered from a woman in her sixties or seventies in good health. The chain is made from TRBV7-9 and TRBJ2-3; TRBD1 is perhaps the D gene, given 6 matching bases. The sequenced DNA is TGTGCCAGCAGCTCGGACAGCAGCACAGATACGCAGTATTTT. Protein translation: CASSSDSSTDTQYF.